This T cell receptor (beta chain) was documented in a study of shared clonotypes between healthy human individuals. Study-level results: Inspection by rarefaction showed sorted-subset sequencing to be incomplete despite large depth. Researchers found naive subsets generally carried larger estimated richness than memory subsets. The low donor count limited represented genetic and exposure-history diversity.

In regard to this clone: What it recognizes is unknown. The sample holds other DNA sequences that translate to the same CDR3.

Donors were Caucasian adults residing in Nashville, Tennessee, USA. Clones were sequenced by immunoSEQ multiplex PCR, and TCRdb holds only the in-frame ones, with some missing. The profile shows approximately 740,000 clones, less than 85% of them singletons. Germline V gives CDR1 MDHEN, CDR2 SYDVKM. The CDR3 is made up of 16 amino acids. After removal of 3 bases from V and 2 bases from J, the junction contained 8 bases not matched to a gene. V usage is TRBV28 and J usage is TRBJ1-2, with 8 positions matching TRBD1. The clonotype was recovered from a woman aged 25-40 years in good health. The sequencing sample was made of memory CD4+ T cells sorted from blood. Indicated subset: CD45RA-negative fraction. The CDR3 reads CASSFPGQGGNYGYTF. CDR3 DNA: TGTGCCAGCAGTTTCCCTGGACAGGGAGGAAACTATGGCTACACCTTC.